Below, one TCR beta chain is given with its context. The antigen remains unidentified. Positively selected for CCR7, the CD45RO-negative cells used as naive CD8 cells excluded terminally differentiated effector memory CD45RA+ cells. The CDR3 covers 13 residues. Germline lookup yields CDR1 SGHDN and CDR2 FVKESK. Trimming removed 6 bases from V and 5 bases from J, with 14 bases in between. The data originate from a study of shared clonotypes between healthy human individuals. Whole-study results and caveats: Read depth was anticipated to influence clonotype sharing among donors.

Produced via immunoSEQ multiplex PCR; TCRdb's table is partial and in-frame only. The sample has over 2 million clones, approximately 94% seen once. Sequencing input: naive CD8+ T cells sorted from blood. The TCR comes from a man aged 18 to 30 in good health. The chain is built from TRBV14 and TRBJ2-7, with D possibly being TRBD1 (5 bases). CDR3 sequence (DNA): TGTGCCAGCAGGCAGACCCAGGGCAACGAGCAGTACTTC. Its protein product is CASRQTQGNEQYF.